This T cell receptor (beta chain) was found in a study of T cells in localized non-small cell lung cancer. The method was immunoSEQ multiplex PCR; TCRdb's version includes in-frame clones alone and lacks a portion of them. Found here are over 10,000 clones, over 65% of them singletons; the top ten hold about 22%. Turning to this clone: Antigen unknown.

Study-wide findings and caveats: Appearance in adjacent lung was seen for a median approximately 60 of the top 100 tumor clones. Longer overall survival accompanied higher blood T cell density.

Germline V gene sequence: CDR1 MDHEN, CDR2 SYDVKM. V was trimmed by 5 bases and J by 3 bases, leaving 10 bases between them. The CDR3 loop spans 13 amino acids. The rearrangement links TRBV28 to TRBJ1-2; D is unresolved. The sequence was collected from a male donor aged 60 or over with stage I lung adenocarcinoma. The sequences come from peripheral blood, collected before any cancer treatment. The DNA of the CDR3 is TGTGCCAGCAGTCCCCCCCGGGACTATGGCTACACCTTC. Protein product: CASSPPRDYGYTF.